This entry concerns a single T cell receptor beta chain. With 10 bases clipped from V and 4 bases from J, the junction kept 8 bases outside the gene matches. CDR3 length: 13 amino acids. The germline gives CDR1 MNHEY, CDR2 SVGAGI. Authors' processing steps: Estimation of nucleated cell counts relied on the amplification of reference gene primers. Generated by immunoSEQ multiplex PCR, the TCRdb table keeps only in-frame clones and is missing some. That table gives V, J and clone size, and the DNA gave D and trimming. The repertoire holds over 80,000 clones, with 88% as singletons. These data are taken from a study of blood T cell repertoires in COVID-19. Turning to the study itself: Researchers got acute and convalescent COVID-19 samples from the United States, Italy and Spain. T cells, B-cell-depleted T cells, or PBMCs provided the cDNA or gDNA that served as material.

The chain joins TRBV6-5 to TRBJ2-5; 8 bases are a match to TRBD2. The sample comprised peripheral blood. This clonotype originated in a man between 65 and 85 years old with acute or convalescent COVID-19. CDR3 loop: CATNRGGVETQYF. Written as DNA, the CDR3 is TGTGCCACCAACCGGGGGGGCGTAGAGACCCAGTACTTC.